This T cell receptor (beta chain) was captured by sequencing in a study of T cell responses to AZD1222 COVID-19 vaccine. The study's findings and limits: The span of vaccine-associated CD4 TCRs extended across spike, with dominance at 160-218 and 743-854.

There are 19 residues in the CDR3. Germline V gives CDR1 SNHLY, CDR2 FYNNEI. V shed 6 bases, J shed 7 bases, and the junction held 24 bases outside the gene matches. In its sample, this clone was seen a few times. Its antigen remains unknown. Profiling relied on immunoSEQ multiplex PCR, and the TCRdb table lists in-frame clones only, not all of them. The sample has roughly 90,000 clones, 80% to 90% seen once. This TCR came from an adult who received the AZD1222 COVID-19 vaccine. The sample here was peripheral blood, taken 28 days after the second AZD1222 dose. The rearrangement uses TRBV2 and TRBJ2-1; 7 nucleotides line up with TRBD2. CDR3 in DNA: TGTGCCAGCAGCAAAAACCCGAACAGACTAGTCCCGCGGGGGAATGAGCAGTTCTTC. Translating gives CASSKNPNRLVPRGNEQFF.